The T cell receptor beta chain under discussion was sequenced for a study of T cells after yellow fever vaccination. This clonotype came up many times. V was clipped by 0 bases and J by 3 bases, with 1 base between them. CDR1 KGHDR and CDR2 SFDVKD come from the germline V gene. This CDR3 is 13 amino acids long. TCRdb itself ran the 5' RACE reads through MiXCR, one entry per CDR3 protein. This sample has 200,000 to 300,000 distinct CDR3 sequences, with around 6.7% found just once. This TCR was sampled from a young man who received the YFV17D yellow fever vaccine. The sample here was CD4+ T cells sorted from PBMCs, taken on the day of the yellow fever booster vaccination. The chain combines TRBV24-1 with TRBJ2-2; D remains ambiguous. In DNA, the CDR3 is TGTGCCACCAGTGATTTGGACACCGGGGAGCTGTTTTTT. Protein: CATSDLDTGELFF.